Sequencing of this T cell receptor (beta chain) was carried out in a study of molecular identifiers for immune sequencing clone quantification. The V segment lost 5 bases and the J segment 6 bases; nucleotides outside the gene matches: 4. Germline V CDR1 and CDR2: MNHEY, SVGAGI. The CDR3 is 12 amino acids. Naive CD8 sequencing libraries were generated from 20,000 to 1,000,000 sorted cells, with 10%, 30% or 50% RNA as input. Listed TCR primers and previously described methods were used for bulk TCR libraries. TCRdb re-called the PCR reads through MiXCR, storing one row per CDR3 protein. Among about half a million distinct CDR3 sequences listed, about 25% were seen once. Points on this clonotype: A much larger clone differs from this one at a single base, so this may be a read error.

Sample: naive CD8+ T cells from blood, with Jurkat cell RNA spiked in. Subset here: FACS-sorted CD8+CD4-CCR7+CD45RA+ naive T cells. The origin of this receptor is a human donor in good health. Some libraries in this study had Jurkat cell RNA spiked in. The chain carries TRBV6-5 and TRBJ2-7; 7 nucleotides line up with TRBD1. The CDR3: CASSPTGLEQYF. The CDR3 DNA reads TGTGCCAGCAGTCCGACAGGGCTCGAGCAGTACTTC.